These 20 T cell receptor beta chains were all obtained from the same sample, sequenced in a study of T cell clonality in common variable immunodeficiency. Whole-study results and caveats: In common variable immunodeficiency, TCR beta chains reportedly carried fewer deletions and N-nucleotide insertions.

Assay used: immunoSEQ multiplex PCR; TCRdb lists only in-frame clones, some missing. The sample has 20,000 or so clones, none seen only once; the top ten hold over 2%. These receptors' targets are unknown. The material sequenced was peripheral blood mononuclear cells. The receptors derive from a human donor with common variable immunodeficiency.

This clone was seen many times. The CDR3 is cut off 3 residues early in the read; its end comes from the germline J gene. V gene TRBV28 combines with J gene TRBJ1-3, with D maybe TRBD1 (5 bases). In germline, CDR1 is MDHEN, CDR2 SYDVKM. The V gene lost 4 bases and the J gene lost 4 bases, with 17 bases spanning the gap. This CDR3 has 16 amino acids. CDR3 amino acids: CASSSPRGVGGNTIYF. The covered CDR3 bases are TGTGCCAGCAGTTCCCCCCGGGGGGTCGGGGGAAACACC.

In its sample, this clone was seen many times. The CDR3 end is not reached by the read, which stops 3 residues before it; the germline J gene fills it in. This chain uses TRBV11-2 with TRBJ2-3; TRBD2 aligns across 8 bases. CDR1 and CDR2 (germline): SGHAT, FQNNGV. With V trimmed by 4 bases and J by 3 bases, 3 bases remained unmatched. CDR3 length: 14 residues. CDR3 in amino acids: CASSSLAGTDTQYF. Partial CDR3 DNA: TGTGCCAGCAGCTCCTTAGCGGGAACAGATACG.

This clone showed up many times. The read ends 3 residues before the CDR3 terminus; that terminus is restored from the germline J gene. V gene TRBV7-8 combines with J gene TRBJ2-7; 13 nucleotides line up with TRBD2. This CDR3 is built from 16 residues. Per germline, CDR1 SGHVS and CDR2 FQNEAQ. V trimming: 4 bases; J trimming: 1 base; junction bases outside the gene matches: 4. The CDR3 loop reads CASSSLLAGGSYEQYF. The CDR3 bases that were read are TGTGCCAGCAGCTCACTACTAGCGGGAGGGTCCTACGAG.

This clone was seen at least ten times. The read ends 3 residues early relative to the CDR3; the germline J gene fills the gap. V is TRBV20-1 and J is TRBJ2-7, with 8 bases that match TRBD2. CDR1 and CDR2 from the germline V gene are DFQATT and SNEGSKA (reference sequence). There are 14 residues in the CDR3. The trim removed 6 bases at V and 6 bases at J, leaving 13 bases unmatched. The CDR3 bases that were read are TGCAGTGCCCAGAGAAAAGCGGGAGCAGGCGAG. Translating gives CSAQRKAGAGE. The entire CDR3 sequence reads CSAQRKAGAGEQYF.

About this clone itself: The CDR3 end falls 3 residues outside the read, so it is completed with the germline J gene. The chain combines TRBV29-1 with TRBJ2-7; TRBD2 matches at 13 bases. Trimming at V came to 6 bases and at J to 4 bases, leaving 6 bases not matched to a gene. Germline CDR1 reads SQVTM; CDR2 reads ANQGSEA. The CDR3 has 14 residues. The CDR3 protein is CSVAGLAGVYEQYF. The sequenced CDR3 bases are TGCAGCGTGGCCGGACTAGCGGGAGTTTACGAG.

This clone was picked up many times. The read ends 3 residues shy of where the CDR3 ends; the end is completed using the germline J gene. The rearrangement joins TRBV18 to TRBJ1-4, with a possible D match to TRBD1 (5 bases). Germline values: CDR1 KGHSH, CDR2 LQKENI. The ends were cut back, 1 base at V and 0 bases at J, with 12 bases in the middle. The CDR3 runs 17 residues. The CDR3 spells CASSPQGSLATNEKLFF. The sequenced part of the CDR3 DNA is TGTGCCAGCTCACCACAGGGGTCTCTTGCAACTAATGAAAAA.

Remarks on this clone: The read comes to an end 3 residues before the CDR3 does, leaving the germline J gene to fill in the end. The V gene is TRBV19, the J gene TRBJ1-2; D might be TRBD1 (5 bases). V dropped 7 bases and J dropped 4 bases, with 19 bases sitting between them. The CDR3 covers 15 residues. Germline lookup yields CDR1 LNHDA and CDR2 SQIVND (reference sequence). The CDR3 DNA, read in part, is TGTGCCAGTACCAATAGGGCCGGGGGTGGCTATGGC. It codes for CASTNRAGGGYG. The CDR3 in its entirety is CASTNRAGGGYGYTF.

Many counts were recorded for this clone. With the read ending 3 residues before the CDR3 end, the germline J gene is used to fill in that end. The genes are TRBV2 and TRBJ2-1; TRBD2 aligns across 13 bases. The CDR3 spans 15 residues. V lost 4 bases to trimming and J lost 6 bases; unmatched junction nucleotides: 3. Germline V gene lookup returns CDR1 SNHLY and CDR2 FYNNEI. Partial CDR3 DNA: TGTGCCAGCAGTGGACTAGCGGGAGGACCCAATGAG. As protein: CASSGLAGGPNE. The whole CDR3 protein is CASSGLAGGPNEQFF.

This clone was recorded at least ten times. The read stops 3 residues short of the end of the CDR3; the missing end is completed from the germline J gene. This chain connects TRBV20-1 to TRBJ2-2; maybe TRBD2 (6 bases). CDR3 length equals 14 residues. The V end lost 0 bases, the J end lost 6 bases, and 11 bases lay between the germline ends. Germline-derived CDR1 and CDR2 are DFQATT and SNEGSKA (reference sequence). The sequenced CDR3 bases are TGCAGTGCTAGAGATATGCGGGGTGCCGGGGAG. Translated: CSARDMRGAGE. The entire CDR3 sequence reads CSARDMRGAGELFF.

This clone came up a few times. The read falls 3 residues short of the CDR3 end, and the missing part is taken from the germline J gene. V gene TRBV20-1 combines with J gene TRBJ1-5, with D perhaps matching TRBD1 (6 bases). Germline CDR1 is DFQATT and CDR2 is SNEGSKA (reference sequence). The CDR3 is 15 residues long. Trimming took 2 bases from V and 6 from J, leaving 17 bases between them. The CDR3 sequence is CSARRSGGGGQPQHF. CDR3 DNA (partial): TGCAGTGCTAGACGGTCCGGGGGCGGGGGTCAGCCC.

This clone was picked up many times. The sequenced CDR3 bases are TGTGCCAGCAGCCCGAGGGCCGGGGAG. This encodes CASSPRAGE. In full, the CDR3 reads CASSPRAGELFF. The V gene is TRBV7-9, the J gene TRBJ2-2, with a possible D match to TRBD2 (5 bases). Read data end 3 residues before the CDR3 end; the end is taken from the germline J gene. V lost 5 bases and J lost 6, with 7 bases in between. CDR1 SEHNR and CDR2 FQNEAQ come from the germline V gene (reference sequence). This CDR3 is built from 12 residues.

This clone was recorded at least ten times. Read data end 3 residues before the CDR3 end; the end is taken from the germline J gene. This chain connects TRBV5-1 to TRBJ2-1, with D possibly being TRBD1 (6 bases). Germline CDR1 is SGHRS and CDR2 is YFSETQ. V lost 0 bases, J lost 6 bases, and 13 bases lay in between. The CDR3 length is 15 residues. CDR3 residues: CASSLVGARPNEQFF. The covered CDR3 bases are TGCGCCAGCAGCTTGGTGGGGGCACGGCCCAATGAG.

The sample holds many counts of this clone. The observed sequence ends 3 residues before the CDR3 terminus, with the missing tail filled in from the germline J gene. V and J are TRBV20-1 and TRBJ2-2, with TRBD1 as a possible D gene (5 bases). The CDR3 consists of 16 residues. The V gene lost 6 bases and the J gene lost 0 bases, with 17 bases spanning the gap. Germline-derived CDR1 and CDR2 are DFQATT and SNEGSKA (reference sequence). The sequenced CDR3 bases are TGCAGTGCCCCCTCCAGGGAAGGCTCGAACACCGGGGAG. This gives the protein CSAPSREGSNTGE. Given in full, the CDR3 is CSAPSREGSNTGELFF.

At least ten counts were recorded for this clone. The CDR3 extends 3 residues past the end of the read, so its final part is completed from the germline J gene. The chain is built from TRBV18 and TRBJ1-1, with TRBD1 matching over 9 bases. Germline assignment: CDR1 KGHSH and CDR2 LQKENI. V trimming: 3 bases; J trimming: 1 base; junction bases outside the gene matches: 9. The CDR3 length is 17 residues. Here the CDR3 reads CASSPLQGATRNTEAFF. The CDR3 bases that were read are TGTGCCAGCTCACCCCTACAGGGGGCAACTCGGAACACTGAA.

This clone has a count of ten or more. The observed sequence ends 3 residues before the CDR3 terminus, with the missing tail filled in from the germline J gene. This rearrangement joins TRBV20-1 to TRBJ2-5; TRBD2 matches at 7 bases. The CDR3 totals 14 residues. Germline assignment: CDR1 DFQATT and CDR2 SNEGSKA (reference sequence). The J segment lost 2 bases and the V segment lost 7 bases, leaving 10 bases of the junction unmatched. The covered CDR3 bases are TGCAGTGGAACTGTTAGCGGGTTACAAGAGACC. Translated: CSGTVSGLQET. The complete CDR3 reads CSGTVSGLQETQYF.

This clone was seen at least ten times. CDR3: CASSRNGYYEQYF. The DNA read from the CDR3 is TGTGCCAGCAGCCGAAACGGTTACTACGAG. V and J are TRBV3-1 (or the pseudogene TRBV3-2) and TRBJ2-7, with D uncertain. The read ends 3 residues before the CDR3 terminus; that terminus is restored from the germline J gene. CDR3 length equals 13 residues. V lost 4 bases and J 3 bases, leaving 10 bases between the germline ends. The germline V gene has CDR1 LGHDT and CDR2 YNNKEL (reference sequence).

As concerns this clone: Read sequence stops 3 residues before the CDR3 end, and the germline J gene provides the missing end. This sequence joins TRBV19 and TRBJ2-3; 12 nucleotides match TRBD2. The CDR3 is 17 amino acids. J gave up 6 bases and V 7 bases, and 14 bases lay outside the gene matches. The germline CDR1 and CDR2 sequences are LNHDA and SQIVND (reference sequence). CDR3 in amino acids: CASTSPGLAGGTDTQYF. Incomplete CDR3 DNA: TGTGCCAGTACCTCTCCGGGGCTAGCGGGAGGGACTGATACG.

This clone was observed at least ten times. The CDR3 end falls 3 residues outside the read, so it is completed with the germline J gene. V usage is TRBV19 and J usage is TRBJ2-2; 7 bases match TRBD1. The CDR3 sequence is 14 residues long. The germline gives CDR1 LNHDA, CDR2 SQIVND (reference sequence). The V segment lost 6 bases and the J segment 6 bases; nucleotides outside the gene matches: 7. The CDR3 reads CASRAQGTAGELFF. CDR3 bases read: TGTGCCAGTAGAGCACAGGGGACCGCCGGGGAG.

This clone has a count of ten or more. The read ends 3 residues before the CDR3 terminus; that terminus is restored from the germline J gene. This chain connects TRBV30 to TRBJ1-5; 7 nucleotides line up with TRBD1. Germline CDR1 GTSNPN, CDR2 SVGIG (reference sequence). The CDR3 spans 14 residues. The ends lost 8 bases at V and 0 bases at J; junction bases unmatched: 7. This chain's CDR3 is CAAWDSNSNQPQHF. The CDR3 bases that were read are TGTGCCGCTTGGGACAGCAATAGCAATCAGCCC. The full variable domain, in which reference TRBV30 and TRBJ1-5 provide the parts outside the CDR3, is SQTIHQWPATLVQPVGSPLSLECTVEGTSNPNLYWYRQAAGRGLQLLFYSVGIGQISSEVPQNLSASRPQDRQFILSSKKLLLSDSGFYLCAAWDSNSNQPQHFGDGTRLSIL.

This clone was counted many times. The CDR3 loop is CASSFTGIGANVLTF. The CDR3 bases that were read are TGTGCCAGCAGCTTCACAGGGATTGGGGCCAACGTC. The chain joins TRBV7-3 to TRBJ2-6, with a weak D call TRBD1 (6 bases). The read terminates 3 residues before the CDR3 end, so the remaining end is supplied by the germline J gene. Deletions cut 3 bases from V and 3 bases from J, with 9 bases between. The CDR3 is 15 residues long. Germline CDR1 reads SGHTA; CDR2 reads FQGTGA.